What follows are 24 T cell receptor beta chains derived from one specimen sequenced in a study of cytomegalovirus exposure and HLA in healthy donors. The PCR had 60 Vbeta and 13 Jbeta primers. Method: immunoSEQ multiplex PCR; TCRdb's copy keeps in-frame clones and lacks some. The sample lists under 200,000 clones, over 70% occurring once. The sequenced material came from PBMCs. The receptors originated from a man aged 25 to 40 in good health and CMV-seronegative.

This clone showed up just once. This rearrangement joins TRBV5-1 to TRBJ2-1, with D maybe TRBD2 (5 bases). CDR3 length equals 15 residues. V lost 3 bases and J 7 bases, leaving 17 bases between the germline ends. CDR1 is SGHRS, CDR2 YFSETQ, per germline. This CDR3 reads CASSSAWRVGNEQFF. The CDR3, as DNA: TGCGCCAGCAGCTCCGCTTGGCGGGTGGGGAATGAGCAGTTCTTC.

The chain carries TRBV15 and TRBJ1-1; the D gene is possibly TRBD1 (5 bases). The V gene's germline CDR1 is LNHNV and CDR2 YYDKDF (reference sequence). The CDR3 has 14 amino acids. V was shortened by 0 bases and J by 5 bases, with 10 bases between the two germline ends. The CDR3 spells CATSRERGQTEAFF. The CDR3 DNA reads as TGTGCCACCAGCAGAGAAAGGGGCCAGACTGAAGCTTTCTTT.

The chain joins TRBV27 to TRBJ2-3; TRBD2 is a possible D gene (6 bases). Trimming left V 4 bases short and J 4 bases short, with 12 bases between. Per the germline V gene, CDR1 is MNHEY and CDR2 is SMNVEV (reference sequence). This CDR3 spans 14 amino acids. CDR3 DNA sequence: TGTGCCAGCAGTTCGGGACTTCCCCCAGATACGCAGTATTTT. Encoded protein: CASSSGLPPDTQYF.

This clone was picked up a small number of times. The chain joins TRBV11-2 to TRBJ1-2; 7 bases match TRBD1. This CDR3 is built from 12 residues. Germline V lookup: CDR1 SGHAT, CDR2 FQNNGV. V lost 5 bases, J lost 8 bases, and 5 bases stayed unmatched. The CDR3 DNA sequence: TGTGCCAGCAGCACCCAGACAGGGGGCTACACCTTC. This codes for CASSTQTGGYTF.

This chain connects TRBV9 to TRBJ1-2; D possibly corresponds to TRBD1 (6 bases). CDR1 and CDR2 (germline): SGDLS, YYNGEE. This CDR3 has 15 amino acids. Between the trimmed V and J ends, which lost 0 bases and 4 bases, there was a span of 13 bases. The CDR3 bases are TGTGCCAGCAGCGTAGGGGACAACAAAGGCTATGGCTACACCTTC. It encodes CASSVGDNKGYGYTF.

Only a few counts were recorded for this clone. The chain combines TRBV25-1 with TRBJ1-3; 7 bases agree with TRBD1. CDR3 length: 14 amino acids. V lost 6 bases, J lost 1 base, and 3 bases stayed unmatched. Germline-derived CDR1 and CDR2 are MGHDK and SYGVNS. CDR3 nucleotides: TGTGCCAGCAGAGAGACAGGGTCTGGAAACACCATATATTTT. Its translation is CASRETGSGNTIYF.

The V gene is TRBV7-9, the J gene TRBJ2-6; D might be TRBD1 (6 bases). In germline, CDR1 is SEHNR, CDR2 FQNEAQ (reference sequence). V lost 5 bases and J 2 bases, leaving 19 bases between the germline ends. This CDR3 region has 18 residues. The chain's CDR3 is CASSPSRDMAPGANVLTF. In nucleotides, the CDR3 is TGTGCCAGCAGCCCATCCCGGGACATGGCCCCTGGGGCCAACGTCCTGACTTTC. Filled out from reference TRBV7-9 and TRBJ2-6, the complete variable domain reads DTGVSQNPRHKITKRGQNVTFRCDPISEHNRLYWYRQTLGQGPEFLTYFQNEAQLEKSRLLSDRFSAERPKGSFSTLEIQRTEQGDSAMYLCASSPSRDMAPGANVLTFGAGSRLTVL.

The chain combines TRBV2 with TRBJ2-1; D is perhaps TRBD2 (7 bases). This CDR3 has 16 residues. With 7 bases removed from V and 6 bases from J, the gap between germline ends came to 22 bases. Germline CDR1 SNHLY, CDR2 FYNNEI. CDR3: CASTISAQGGGNEQFF. The CDR3 DNA reads TGTGCCAGCACCATTAGCGCACAGGGCGGGGGCAATGAGCAGTTCTTC.

Here the CDR3 DNA reads TGCGCCAGCAGATGGACTAGCGGGTTGTGCTCCTACAATGAGCAGTTCTTC. It yields the protein CASRWTSGLCSYNEQFF. The rearrangement uses TRBV10-1 and TRBJ2-1; 11 bases match TRBD2. Germline lookup yields CDR1 WNHNN and CDR2 SYGVQD (reference sequence). CDR3 length: 17 residues. With V trimmed by 6 bases and J by 0 bases, 7 bases remained unmatched.

The chain has TRBV29-1 and TRBJ2-1, with 11 nucleotides matching TRBD2. Germline V gene sequence: CDR1 SQVTM, CDR2 ANQGSEA. CDR3 length: 15 amino acids. V was clipped by 6 bases and J by 6 bases; unmatched bases: 10. The DNA of the CDR3 is TGCAGCGTCGTTACACTAGCGGGAGTAATCAATGAGCAGTTCTTC. It encodes CSVVTLAGVINEQFF.

V gene TRBV4-1 combines with J gene TRBJ2-1, with 8 positions matching TRBD1. J gave up 4 bases and V 3 bases, and 8 bases lay outside the gene matches. The germline V gene has CDR1 MGHRA and CDR2 YSYEKL. The length of the CDR3 is 16 residues. CDR3 DNA sequence: TGCGCCAGCAGCCAGGCGGACAGGGTCCGTTACAATGAGCAGTTCTTC. It is translated as CASSQADRVRYNEQFF.

CDR3 protein: CASSPNSNQPQHF. The CDR3 DNA follows: TGTGCCAGCAGCCCAAATAGCAATCAGCCCCAGCATTTT. The rearrangement uses TRBV7-9 and TRBJ1-5; D not certain. The germline CDR1 and CDR2 sequences are SEHNR and FQNEAQ (reference sequence). This CDR3 spans 13 amino acids. Trimming shortened V by 5 bases and J by 0 bases, and 5 bases separated the two germline ends. The whole variable domain, filled in from reference TRBV7-9 and TRBJ1-5, reads DTGVSQNPRHKITKRGQNVTFRCDPISEHNRLYWYRQTLGQGPEFLTYFQNEAQLEKSRLLSDRFSAERPKGSFSTLEIQRTEQGDSAMYLCASSPNSNQPQHFGDGTRLSIL.

This chain links TRBV15 with TRBJ2-3; 7 bases agree with TRBD2. V trimming: 8 bases; J trimming: 1 base; junction bases outside the gene matches: 3. This CDR3 is built from 13 residues. Germline values: CDR1 LNHNV, CDR2 YYDKDF (reference sequence). The CDR3 DNA is TGTGCCACCTCCCGGGGGGGCACAGATACGCAGTATTTT. Translation: CATSRGGTDTQYF.

The chain carries TRBV14 and TRBJ1-1, with TRBD1 matching 7 bases. This CDR3 has 14 residues. Germline CDR1 is SGHDN and CDR2 is FVKESK. With V trimmed by 5 bases and J by 4 bases, 7 bases remained unmatched. In DNA form, the CDR3 reads TGTGCCAGCAGCGTACAGGGGTTGGGCACTGAAGCTTTCTTT. Residues: CASSVQGLGTEAFF.

The rearrangement uses TRBV30 and TRBJ1-1; perhaps TRBD1 as D (6 bases). Germline V lookup: CDR1 GTSNPN, CDR2 SVGIG (reference sequence). With 6 bases removed from V and 3 bases from J, the gap between germline ends came to 14 bases. The CDR3 runs to 13 residues. The CDR3 DNA reads as TGTGCCTGCTACAGGGCGGCGGACACTGAAGCTTTCTTT. The encoded protein is CACYRAADTEAFF.

This chain uses TRBV7-9 with TRBJ1-1; no definite D call. The CDR3 runs to 15 residues. V lost 5 bases and J lost 4, with 17 bases in between. CDR1 is SEHNR, CDR2 FQNEAQ, per germline (reference sequence). The CDR3 bases are TGTGCCAGCAGCGGTGGGAGTCAGTCTGTCACTGAAGCTTTCTTT. As protein: CASSGGSQSVTEAFF.

This clone was counted a single time. The chain has TRBV7-9 and TRBJ2-4; 8 nucleotides agree with TRBD2. The CDR3 loop spans 14 amino acids. With 1 base clipped from V and 8 bases from J, the junction kept 4 bases outside the gene matches. Germline V gene data show CDR1 as SEHNR and CDR2 as FQNEAQ (reference sequence). CDR3 sequence reads: CASSLERGPDIQYF. In DNA, the CDR3 is TGTGCCAGCAGCTTAGAGCGGGGGCCTGACATTCAGTACTTC.

The V and J genes are TRBV7-3 and TRBJ2-7; 8 nucleotides agree with TRBD2. V lost 0 bases and J lost 3; bases outside the gene matches: 4. This CDR3 spans 15 amino acids. Germline V gene sequence: CDR1 SGHTA, CDR2 FQGTGA. CDR3 nucleotide sequence: TGTGCCAGCAGCTTAACCGCTAGCGGGTTCTACGAGCAGTACTTC. Encoded protein: CASSLTASGFYEQYF.

This clone was counted only a few times. The chain uses TRBV6-5 and TRBJ1-1; possibly TRBD1 for D (5 bases). The CDR3 spans 12 residues. With 0 bases removed from V and 8 bases from J, the gap between germline ends came to 7 bases. CDR1 is MNHEY, CDR2 SVGAGI, per germline. CDR3 residues: CASSYSGGEAFF. The CDR3, as DNA: TGTGCCAGCAGTTACTCGGGGGGAGAAGCTTTCTTT.

The chain links TRBV27 to TRBJ2-1, with 10 bases matching TRBD1. After removal of 1 base from V and 10 bases from J, the junction contained 4 bases not matched to a gene. Germline CDR1 is MNHEY and CDR2 is SMNVEV (reference sequence). The CDR3 covers 14 residues. CDR3 sequence: CASSLWTGGREQFF. For the CDR3, the DNA is TGTGCCAGCAGTTTATGGACAGGGGGAAGGGAGCAGTTCTTC.

The chain links TRBV9 to TRBJ1-1; D is perhaps TRBD1 (5 bases). Germline lookup yields CDR1 SGDLS and CDR2 YYNGEE. The V end was cut by 4 bases, the J end by 5 bases, with 15 bases between. CDR3 length: 14 amino acids. This CDR3 is CASSPEQEGTEAFF. The CDR3 region has the DNA TGTGCCAGCAGCCCTGAACAGGAGGGGACTGAAGCTTTCTTT.

The gene calls are TRBV4-3 and TRBJ2-1, with no clear D. This CDR3 region has 13 residues. Looked up from germline, CDR1 is LGHNA and CDR2 is YSLEER. V was clipped by 4 bases and J by 6 bases, with 10 bases between them. The DNA for the CDR3 is TGCGCCAGCAGCCTGGTATACGGCAATGAGCAGTTCTTC. It codes for CASSLVYGNEQFF.

The V and J genes are TRBV9 and TRBJ1-3; D possibly corresponds to TRBD1 (5 bases). Trimming removed 3 bases from V and 0 bases from J, with 10 bases in between. The CDR3 has 15 residues. Germline assignment: CDR1 SGDLS and CDR2 YYNGEE. CDR3 nucleotide sequence: TGTGCCAGCAGCGGACAGCCGTACTCTGGAAACACCATATATTTT. It encodes CASSGQPYSGNTIYF.

The DNA for the CDR3 is TGTGCCAGCAGCGTCGAGCCAGGGGGGAGAAACACTGAAGCTTTCTTT. Its translation is CASSVEPGGRNTEAFF. J is TRBJ1-1 and V is TRBV9, with 7 bases that match TRBD1. CDR3 length: 16 residues. Looked up from germline, CDR1 is SGDLS and CDR2 is YYNGEE. The V segment lost 2 bases and the J segment 2 bases; nucleotides outside the gene matches: 9.